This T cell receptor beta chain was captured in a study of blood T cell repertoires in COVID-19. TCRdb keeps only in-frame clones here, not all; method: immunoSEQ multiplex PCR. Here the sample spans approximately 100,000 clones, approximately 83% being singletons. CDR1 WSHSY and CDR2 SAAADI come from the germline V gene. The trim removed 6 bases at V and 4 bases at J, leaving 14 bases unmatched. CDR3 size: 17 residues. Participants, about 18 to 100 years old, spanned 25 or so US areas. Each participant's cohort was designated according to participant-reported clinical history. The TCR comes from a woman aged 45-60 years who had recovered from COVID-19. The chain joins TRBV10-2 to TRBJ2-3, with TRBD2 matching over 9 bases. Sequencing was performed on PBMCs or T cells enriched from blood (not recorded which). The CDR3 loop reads CASRIGVSGSSSDTQYF. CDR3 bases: TGCGCCAGCAGAATTGGGGTTAGCGGGAGTAGCTCAGATACGCAGTATTTT.